Given below is one T cell receptor (beta chain) in context. This sample is drawn from a study of blood T cell repertoires in COVID-19. Study-wide context: The origin of the acute and convalescent COVID-19 samples was the United States, Italy and Spain. PBMCs, B-cell-depleted T cells, or T cells provided the cDNA or gDNA that made up the material.

This CDR3 comprises 16 residues. Germline CDR1 is SGHDN and CDR2 is FVKESK. V lost 5 bases and J 4 bases, leaving 20 bases between the germline ends. In the authors' methods: By means of reference gene primer amplification, nucleated cell counts were estimated. TCRdb keeps only in-frame clones here, not all; method: immunoSEQ multiplex PCR. That table gives V, J and clone size, and the DNA gave D and trimming. The table lists 150,000 or so clones, roughly 86% of them singletons. The source is a human donor in a cohort sampled during active COVID-19. Sequenced: peripheral blood. The chain links TRBV14 to TRBJ1-2; unclear D gene. CDR3 nucleotides: TGTGCCAGCAGCGGAAGGCGGGGAGACCCTCGCTATGGCTACACCTTC. The encoded protein is CASSGRRGDPRYGYTF.